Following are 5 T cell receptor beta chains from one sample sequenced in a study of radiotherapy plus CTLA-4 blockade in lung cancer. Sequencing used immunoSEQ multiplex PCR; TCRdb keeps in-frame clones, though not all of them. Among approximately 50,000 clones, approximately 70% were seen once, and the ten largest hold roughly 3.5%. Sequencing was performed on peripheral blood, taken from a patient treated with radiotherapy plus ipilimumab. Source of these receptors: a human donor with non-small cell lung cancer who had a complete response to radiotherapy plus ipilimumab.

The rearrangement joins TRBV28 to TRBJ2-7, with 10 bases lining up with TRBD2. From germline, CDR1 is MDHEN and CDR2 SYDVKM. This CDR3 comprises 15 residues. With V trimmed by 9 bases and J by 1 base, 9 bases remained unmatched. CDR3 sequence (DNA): TGTGCCAGTTCTGAAGCGGGAGGGAGGTCCTACGAGCAGTACTTC. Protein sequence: CASSEAGGRSYEQYF.

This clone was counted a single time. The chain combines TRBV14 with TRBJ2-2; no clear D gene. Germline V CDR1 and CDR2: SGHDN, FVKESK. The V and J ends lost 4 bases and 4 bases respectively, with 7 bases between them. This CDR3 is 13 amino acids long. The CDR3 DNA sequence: TGTGCCAGCAGCCTAGTACTCACCGGGGAGCTGTTTTTT. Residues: CASSLVLTGELFF.

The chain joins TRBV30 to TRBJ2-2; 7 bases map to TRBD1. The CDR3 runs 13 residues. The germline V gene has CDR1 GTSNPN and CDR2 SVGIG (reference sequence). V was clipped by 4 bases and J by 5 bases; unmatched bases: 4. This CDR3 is CAWNRGNTGELFF. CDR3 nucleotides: TGTGCCTGGAACAGGGGTAATACCGGGGAGCTGTTTTTT.

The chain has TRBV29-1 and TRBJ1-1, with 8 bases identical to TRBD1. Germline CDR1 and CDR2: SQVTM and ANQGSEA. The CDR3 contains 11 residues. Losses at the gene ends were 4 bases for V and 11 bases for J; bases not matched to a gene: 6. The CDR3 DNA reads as TGCAGCGTTGCCGAGACAGGGGAGGCTTTCTTT. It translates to CSVAETGEAFF. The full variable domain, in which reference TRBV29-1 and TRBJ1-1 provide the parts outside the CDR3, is SAVISQKPSRDICQRGTSLTIQCQVDSQVTMMFWYRQQPGQSLTLIATANQGSEATYESGFVIDKFPISRPNLTFSTLTVSNMSPEDSSIYLCSVAETGEAFFGQGTRLTVV.

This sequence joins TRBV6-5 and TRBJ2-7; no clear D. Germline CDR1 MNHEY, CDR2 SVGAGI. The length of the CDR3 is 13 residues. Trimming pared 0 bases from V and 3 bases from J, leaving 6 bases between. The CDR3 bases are TGTGCCAGCAGTTACTCTCTCTTCTACGAGCAGTACTTC. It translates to CASSYSLFYEQYF.